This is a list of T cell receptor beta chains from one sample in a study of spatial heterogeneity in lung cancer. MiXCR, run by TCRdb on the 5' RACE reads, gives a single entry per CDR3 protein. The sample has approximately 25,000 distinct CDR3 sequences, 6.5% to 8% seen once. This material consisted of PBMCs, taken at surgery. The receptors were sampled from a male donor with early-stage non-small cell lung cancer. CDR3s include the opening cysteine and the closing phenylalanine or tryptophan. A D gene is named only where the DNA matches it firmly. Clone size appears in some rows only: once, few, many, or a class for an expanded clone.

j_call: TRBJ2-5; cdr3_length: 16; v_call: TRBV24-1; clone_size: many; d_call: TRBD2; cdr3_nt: TGTGCCACCAGTGAAGCGGGAGGGCCGTTCCCAGAGACCCAGTACTTC; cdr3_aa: CATSEAGGPFPETQYF
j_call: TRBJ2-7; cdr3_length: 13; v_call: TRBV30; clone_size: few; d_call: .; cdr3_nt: TGTGCCTGGAGGAGGACAGCTACCTACGAGCAGTACTTC; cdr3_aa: CAWRRTATYEQYF
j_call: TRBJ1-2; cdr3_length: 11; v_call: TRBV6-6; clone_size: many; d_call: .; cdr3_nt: TGTGCCAGCAGTCCAAAAATTAGCTACACCTTC; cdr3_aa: CASSPKISYTF
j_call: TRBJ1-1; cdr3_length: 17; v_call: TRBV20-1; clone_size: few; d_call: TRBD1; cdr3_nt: TGCAGTGCTTGGCGCTCGACAGGGGGCTTAGTGGAAACTGAAGCTTTCTTT; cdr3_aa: CSAWRSTGGLVETEAFF
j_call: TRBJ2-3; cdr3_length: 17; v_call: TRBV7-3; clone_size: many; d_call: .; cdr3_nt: TGTGCCAGCAGCTTGATCGGCTTCCCTCGGGGCACAGATACGCAGTATTTT; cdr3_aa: CASSLIGFPRGTDTQYF
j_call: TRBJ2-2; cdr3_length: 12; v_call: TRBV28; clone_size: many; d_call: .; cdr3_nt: TGTGCCAGCAGTTTGGGACAGCGGGCGCTGTTTTTT; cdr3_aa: CASSLGQRALFF
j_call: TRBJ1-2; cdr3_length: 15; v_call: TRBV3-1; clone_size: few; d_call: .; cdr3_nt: TGTGCCAGCAGCCAAGCCTACGGACAGCTCTATGGCTACACCTTC; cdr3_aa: CASSQAYGQLYGYTF
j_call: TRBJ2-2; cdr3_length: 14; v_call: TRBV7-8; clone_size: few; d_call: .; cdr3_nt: TGTGCCAGCAGCGCCCGCGGGATTACCGGGGAGCTGTTTTTT; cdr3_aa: CASSARGITGELFF
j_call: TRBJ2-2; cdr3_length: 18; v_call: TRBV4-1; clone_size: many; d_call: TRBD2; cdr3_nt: TGCGCCAGCAGCCAAGCCCCCTGGCGGGAGGTCCCCACCGGGGAGCTGTTTTTT; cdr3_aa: CASSQAPWREVPTGELFF
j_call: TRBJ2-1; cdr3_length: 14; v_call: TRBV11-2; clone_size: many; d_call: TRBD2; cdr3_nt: TGTGCCAGCAGCTTGGGACTAGCAATTTGGGAGCAGTTCTTC; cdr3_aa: CASSLGLAIWEQFF
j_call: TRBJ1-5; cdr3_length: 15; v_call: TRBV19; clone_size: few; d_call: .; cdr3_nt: TGTGCCAGCACAGGACAGTCATATAGCAATCAGCCCCAGCATTTT; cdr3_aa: CASTGQSYSNQPQHF
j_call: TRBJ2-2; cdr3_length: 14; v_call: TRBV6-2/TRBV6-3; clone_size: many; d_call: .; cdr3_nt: TGTGCCAGCGCGAGTAGCGCGAACACCGGGGAGCTGTTTTTT; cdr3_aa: CASASSANTGELFF
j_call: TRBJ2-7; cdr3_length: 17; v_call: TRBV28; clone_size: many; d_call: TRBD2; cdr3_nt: TGTGCCAGCAGTTCCCTCCCTGGGACTAGCGGGAACTACGAGCAGTACTTC; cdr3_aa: CASSSLPGTSGNYEQYF
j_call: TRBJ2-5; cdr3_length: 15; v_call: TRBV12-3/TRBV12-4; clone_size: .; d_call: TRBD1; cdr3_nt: TGTGCCAGCAGCCCGACAGGGCTGTTACGAGAGACCCAGTACTTC; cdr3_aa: CASSPTGLLRETQYF
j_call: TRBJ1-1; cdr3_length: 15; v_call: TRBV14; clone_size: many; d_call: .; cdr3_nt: TGTGCCAGCAGCCAAGTGTCAGGGCGGTTCACTGAAGCTTTCTTT; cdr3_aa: CASSQVSGRFTEAFF
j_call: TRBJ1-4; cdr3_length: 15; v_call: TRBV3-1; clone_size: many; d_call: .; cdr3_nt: TGTGCCAGCAGCTCCTTCAGGGAAACTAATGAAAAACTGTTTTTT; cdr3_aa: CASSSFRETNEKLFF
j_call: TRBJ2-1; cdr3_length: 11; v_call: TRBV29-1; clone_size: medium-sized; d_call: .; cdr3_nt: TGCAGCGTTCGACAGAACAATGAGCAGTTCTTC; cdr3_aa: CSVRQNNEQFF
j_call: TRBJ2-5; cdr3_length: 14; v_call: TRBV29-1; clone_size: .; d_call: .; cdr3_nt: TGCAGCGTTGAAAGGGGCCCTACGAGGGAGACCCAGTACTTC; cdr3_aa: CSVERGPTRETQYF
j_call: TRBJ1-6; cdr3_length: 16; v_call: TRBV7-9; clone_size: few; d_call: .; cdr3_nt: TGTGCCAGCAGCTTTGACCAAGGGTCCTATAATTCACCCCTCCACTTT; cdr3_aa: CASSFDQGSYNSPLHF
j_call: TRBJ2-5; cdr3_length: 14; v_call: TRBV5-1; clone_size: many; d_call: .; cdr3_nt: TGCGCCAGCAGCCCCTCCGGACCACAAGAGACCCAGTACTTC; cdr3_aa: CASSPSGPQETQYF
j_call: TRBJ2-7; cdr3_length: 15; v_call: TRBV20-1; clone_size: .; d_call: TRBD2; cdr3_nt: TGCAGTGCCAACCCCGCGGGTAGCGGGGGTTACGAGCAGTACTTC; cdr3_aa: CSANPAGSGGYEQYF
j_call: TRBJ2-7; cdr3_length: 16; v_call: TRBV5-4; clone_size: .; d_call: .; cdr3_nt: TGTGCCAGCAGCTCAATAAAGGGACGGTCCTCCTACGAGCAGTACTTC; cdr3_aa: CASSSIKGRSSYEQYF
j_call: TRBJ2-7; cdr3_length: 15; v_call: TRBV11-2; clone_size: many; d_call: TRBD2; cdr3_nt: TGTGCCAGCAGCTCACTCGGACTAGCGCCGGGCGAGCAGTACTTC; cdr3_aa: CASSSLGLAPGEQYF
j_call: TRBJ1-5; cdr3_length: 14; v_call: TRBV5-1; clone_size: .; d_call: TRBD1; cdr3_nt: TGCGCCAGCAGCGCTACAGGGGCCGGTCAGCCCCAGCATTTT; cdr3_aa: CASSATGAGQPQHF
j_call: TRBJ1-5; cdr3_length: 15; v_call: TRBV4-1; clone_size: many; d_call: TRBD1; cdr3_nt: TGCGCCAGCAGCCAGGCCGACAGGGCAGGTCAGCCCCAGCATTTT; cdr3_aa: CASSQADRAGQPQHF
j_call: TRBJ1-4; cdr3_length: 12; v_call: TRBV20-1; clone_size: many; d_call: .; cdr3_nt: TGCAGCCTCCCAGGGGCGGGCGAAAAACTGTTTTTT; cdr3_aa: CSLPGAGEKLFF
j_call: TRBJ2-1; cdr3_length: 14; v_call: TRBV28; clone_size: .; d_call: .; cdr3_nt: TGTGCCAGCAGCGAGGGAACGTTTATGAATGAGCAGTTCTTC; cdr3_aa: CASSEGTFMNEQFF
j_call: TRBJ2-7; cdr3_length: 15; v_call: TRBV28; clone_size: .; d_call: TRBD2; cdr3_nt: TGTGCCAGCAGCCAGGGAGGGGCCCACTCCTACGAGCAGTACTTC; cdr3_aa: CASSQGGAHSYEQYF
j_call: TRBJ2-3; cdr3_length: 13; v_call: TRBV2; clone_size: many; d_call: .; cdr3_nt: TGTGCCAGCAGGGATTACACCCGCGCTACGCAGTATTTT; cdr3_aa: CASRDYTRATQYF
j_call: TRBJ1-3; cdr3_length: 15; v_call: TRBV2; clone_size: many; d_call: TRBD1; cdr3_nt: TGTGCCAGCAGCCGGGACAGCCGAACTGGAAACACCATATATTTT; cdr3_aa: CASSRDSRTGNTIYF
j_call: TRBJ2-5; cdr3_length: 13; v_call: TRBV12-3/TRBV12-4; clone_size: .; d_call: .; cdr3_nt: TGTGCCAGCAGTTTCCCAGGGAAAGAGACCCAGTACTTC; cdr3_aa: CASSFPGKETQYF
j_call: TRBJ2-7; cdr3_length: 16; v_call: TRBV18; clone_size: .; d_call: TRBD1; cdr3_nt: TGTGCCAGCTCACCCAGCCTCGGGACAGGGGCCTACGAGCAGTACTTC; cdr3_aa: CASSPSLGTGAYEQYF
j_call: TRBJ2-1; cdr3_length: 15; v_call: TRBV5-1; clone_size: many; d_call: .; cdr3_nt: TGCGCCAGCAGCTTGTCCCAGGGGCGAGGGTATGAGCAGTTCTTC; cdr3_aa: CASSLSQGRGYEQFF
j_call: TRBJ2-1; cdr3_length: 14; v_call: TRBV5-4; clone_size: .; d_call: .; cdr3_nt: TGTGCCAGCAGCACCGGGGACCGTTACAATGAGCAGTTCTTC; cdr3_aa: CASSTGDRYNEQFF
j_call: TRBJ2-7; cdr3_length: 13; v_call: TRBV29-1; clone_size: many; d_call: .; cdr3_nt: TGCAGCGTTGTGGACGGTGTAAAATACGAGCAGTACTTC; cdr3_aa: CSVVDGVKYEQYF
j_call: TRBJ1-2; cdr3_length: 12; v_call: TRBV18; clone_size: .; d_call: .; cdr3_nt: TGTGCCAGCTCACCACCAAAGTCTGGCTACACCTTC; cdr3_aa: CASSPPKSGYTF
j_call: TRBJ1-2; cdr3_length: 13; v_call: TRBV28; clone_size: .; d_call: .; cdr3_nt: TGTGCCAGCAGTTTACCCCAGGCGGTAGGCTACACCTTC; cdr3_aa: CASSLPQAVGYTF
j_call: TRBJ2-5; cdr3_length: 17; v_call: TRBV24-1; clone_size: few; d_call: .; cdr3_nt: TGTGCCACCAGTCGGGACGCGCCGGGGGCGGGACAAGAGACCCAGTACTTC; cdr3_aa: CATSRDAPGAGQETQYF
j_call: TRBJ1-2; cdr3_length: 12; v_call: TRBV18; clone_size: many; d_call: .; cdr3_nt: TGTGCCAGCTCACAGGGACGGTCTGGCTACACCTTC; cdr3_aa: CASSQGRSGYTF
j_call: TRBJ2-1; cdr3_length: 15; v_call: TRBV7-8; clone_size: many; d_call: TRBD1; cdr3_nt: TGTGCCAGCAGCTACGGGACAGCTAACCCCAATGAGCAGTTCTTC; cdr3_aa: CASSYGTANPNEQFF
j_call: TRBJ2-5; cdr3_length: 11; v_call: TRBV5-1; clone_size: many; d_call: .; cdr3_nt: TGCGCCAGCAGCTTGAAAGAGACCCAGTACTTC; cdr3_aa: CASSLKETQYF
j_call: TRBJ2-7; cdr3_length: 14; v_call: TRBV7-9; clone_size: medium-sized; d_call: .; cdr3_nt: TGTGCCAGCAGCCTTACAGGGTCATTCTACGAGCAGTACTTC; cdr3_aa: CASSLTGSFYEQYF
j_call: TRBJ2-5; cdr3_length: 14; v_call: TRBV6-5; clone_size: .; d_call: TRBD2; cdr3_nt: TGTGCCAGCAGTTACGGACTAGCGAAAGAGACCCAGTACTTC; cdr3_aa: CASSYGLAKETQYF
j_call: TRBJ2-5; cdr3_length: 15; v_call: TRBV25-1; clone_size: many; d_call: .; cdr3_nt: TGTGCCAGCAGTACCGCGGCTATGTACCAAGAGACCCAGTACTTC; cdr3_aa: CASSTAAMYQETQYF
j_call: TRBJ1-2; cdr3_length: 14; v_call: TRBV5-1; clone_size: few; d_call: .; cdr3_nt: TGCGCCAGCAGCCATCCCGGACAAACCCATGGCTACACCTTC; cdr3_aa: CASSHPGQTHGYTF
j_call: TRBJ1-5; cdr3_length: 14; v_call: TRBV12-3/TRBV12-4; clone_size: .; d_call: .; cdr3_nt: TGTGCCAGCGGACCTTTGGGTGGCAATCAGCCCCAGCATTTT; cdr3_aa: CASGPLGGNQPQHF
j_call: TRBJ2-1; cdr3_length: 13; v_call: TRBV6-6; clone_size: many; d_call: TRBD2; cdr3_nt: TGTGCCAGCAGTTATGGGCGGGAGTCTGAGCAGTTCTTC; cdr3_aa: CASSYGRESEQFF
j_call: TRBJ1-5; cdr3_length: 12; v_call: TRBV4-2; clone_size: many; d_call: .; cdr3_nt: TGTGCCAGCAGCCAAGCGGATCAGCCCCAGCATTTT; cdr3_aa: CASSQADQPQHF
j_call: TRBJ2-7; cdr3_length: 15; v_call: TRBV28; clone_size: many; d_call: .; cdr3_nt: TGTGCCAGCAGTCCCCATGGAGCACAGAACTACGAGCAGTACTTC; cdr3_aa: CASSPHGAQNYEQYF
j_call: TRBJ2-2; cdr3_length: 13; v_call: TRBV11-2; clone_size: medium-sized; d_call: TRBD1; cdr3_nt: TGTGCCAGCAGCCCGGACAGGGCCGGGGAGCTGTTTTTT; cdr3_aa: CASSPDRAGELFF
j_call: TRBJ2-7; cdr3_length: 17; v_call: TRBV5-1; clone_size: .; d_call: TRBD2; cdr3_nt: TGCGCCAGCAGCTTGCGGGGGCCGGCGGGAGGGACCTACGAGCAGTACTTC; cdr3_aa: CASSLRGPAGGTYEQYF
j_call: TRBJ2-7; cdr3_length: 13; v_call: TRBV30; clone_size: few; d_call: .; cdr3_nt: TGTGCCTGGAATTTGCGCGGGACCTACGAGCAGTACTTC; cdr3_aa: CAWNLRGTYEQYF
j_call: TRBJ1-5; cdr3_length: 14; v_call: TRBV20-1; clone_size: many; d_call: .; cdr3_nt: TGCAGTGCTAGACGCTCGGGGGGCCGTCAGCCCCAGCATTTT; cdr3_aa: CSARRSGGRQPQHF